A selection of T cell receptor beta chains follows, all from one sample in a study of blood T cell repertoires in COVID-19. Using immunoSEQ multiplex PCR, the repertoire was profiled, and TCRdb retains in-frame clones only, with some absent. The sample consists of approximately 190,000 clones, around 82% of them appearing once. The specimen was PBMCs or T cells enriched from blood (not recorded which). The source is a man between 35 and 55 years old who had recovered from COVID-19. CDR3s include the opening cysteine and the closing phenylalanine or tryptophan. The D gene is left open where the match is weak. Part of the rows lack a size; the others show once, few, many or a class for expanded clones.

d_gene | len | abundance | j_gene | v_gene | CDR3nt | CDR3aa
NA | 16 | NA | TRBJ2-3 | TRBV7-2 | TGTGCCAGCAGCTTTATGTTTAGTGTTAGCACAGATACGCAGTATTTT | CASSFMFSVSTDTQYF
TRBD1 | 15 | NA | TRBJ1-1 | TRBV18 | TGTGCCAGCTCACCCACGACAGGGGGCGGCACTGAAGCTTTCTTT | CASSPTTGGGTEAFF
TRBD2 | 14 | once | TRBJ2-1 | TRBV3-1/TRBV3-2 | TGTGCCAGCAGCCAAGCTAGCGGCTACAATGAGCAGTTCTTC | CASSQASGYNEQFF
NA | 14 | NA | TRBJ1-4 | TRBV4-1 | TGCGCCAGCAGCAAGGGGGAAACTAATGAAAAACTGTTTTTT | CASSKGETNEKLFF
NA | 15 | NA | TRBJ2-5 | TRBV7-2 | TGTGCCAGCAGCTTAGATCGTTACACCCAAGAGACCCAGTACTTC | CASSLDRYTQETQYF
NA | 17 | NA | TRBJ1-1 | TRBV4-1 | TGCGCCAGCAGCTTAAGGGCCCTGGACAGCTCGAACACTGAAGCTTTCTTT | CASSLRALDSSNTEAFF
TRBD1 | 15 | NA | TRBJ2-3 | TRBV7-8 | TGTGCCAGCAGCTTAGGGGGACAGCCCACAGATACGCAGTATTTT | CASSLGGQPTDTQYF
TRBD1 | 14 | NA | TRBJ1-4 | TRBV7-2 | TGTGCCAGCAGCTTAGGCGCAGGGGGTGAAAAACTGTTTTTT | CASSLGAGGEKLFF
NA | 15 | NA | TRBJ2-5 | TRBV11-2 | TGTGCCAGCAGCCCCTCGGGACTGACTACCGAGACCCAGTACTTC | CASSPSGLTTETQYF
TRBD1 | 14 | NA | TRBJ1-4 | TRBV6-5 | TGTGCCAGCAGGATGGACAGGTTAAATGAAAAACTGTTTTTT | CASRMDRLNEKLFF
NA | 15 | once | TRBJ1-5 | TRBV7-2 | TGTGCCAGCAGCTTAGTGGCAGGGCTTGGCCAGCCCCAGCATTTT | CASSLVAGLGQPQHF
NA | 13 | NA | TRBJ2-5 | TRBV28 | TGTGCCACCAGGGAGGGGGGGCGAGAGACCCAGTACTTC | CATREGGRETQYF
NA | 14 | NA | TRBJ1-3 | TRBV5-1 | TGCGCCAGCAGCCCTGCGGGGCAGGGAAACACCATATATTTT | CASSPAGQGNTIYF
TRBD1 | 17 | NA | TRBJ1-4 | TRBV10-1 | TGCGCCAGCAGTGAGTCCGGGACAGGGGAAACTAATGAAAAACTGTTTTTT | CASSESGTGETNEKLFF
NA | 15 | NA | TRBJ1-5 | TRBV2 | TGTGCCAGCAGTGAAGCGCTTCGGGGCAATCAGCCCCAGCATTTT | CASSEALRGNQPQHF
NA | 16 | NA | TRBJ2-3 | TRBV5-4 | TGTGCCAGCAGGGCGATGCTGGCCCTAGGGGGTGATACGCAGTATTTT | CASRAMLALGGDTQYF
NA | 12 | NA | TRBJ2-3 | TRBV30 | TGTGCCAGGGCGGGTGGCACAGATACGCAGTATTTT | CARAGGTDTQYF
TRBD1 | 14 | NA | TRBJ1-2 | TRBV2 | TGTGCCAGCAGTTTGATATTGGGACAGCAGGGCTACACCTTC | CASSLILGQQGYTF